These T cell receptor beta chains were read from a single sample in a study of cytotoxic CD8 clonotypes in ibrutinib-treated CLL. Generated by immunoSEQ multiplex PCR, the TCRdb table keeps only in-frame clones and is missing some. Of approximately 210,000 clones listed, over 60% are singletons. Material: PBMCs, obtained after 24 months of ibrutinib treatment. These receptors came from a human donor with chronic lymphocytic leukemia. CDR3s include the opening cysteine and the closing phenylalanine or tryptophan. Clone size is shown for a subset of rows, as once, few, many or a class of expanded clone.

14,once,TRBV29-1,TRBJ2-5,CSGSKSGAGETQYF
14,.,TRBV27,TRBJ2-7,CASSLWAGDYEQYF
12,.,TRBV28,TRBJ2-3,CASRVQGDTQYF
14,.,TRBV9,TRBJ1-1,CASSLGQQNTEAFF
13,.,TRBV29-1,TRBJ2-1,CSVDRVGNGEQFF
12,.,TRBV27,TRBJ2-3,CASSLSSDTQYF
16,.,TRBV21-1,TRBJ2-7,CASSDRPLRQFHEQYF
14,.,TRBV2,TRBJ2-7,CASRLRETAYEQYF
12,few,TRBV29-1,TRBJ1-2,CSGRLAGEEYTF
17,once,TRBV28,TRBJ2-7,CASSLRGRGSPPYEQYF
14,.,TRBV6-5,TRBJ2-7,CASRTPGTFYEQYF
13,.,TRBV2,TRBJ1-1,CASRDSTNTEAFF
13,.,TRBV6-4,TRBJ2-1,CASASSFGDEQFF
15,.,TRBV7-2,TRBJ1-1,CASSPGGDRKSEAFF
16,.,TRBV11-2,TRBJ2-5,CASSSGGLTTQETQYF
15,.,TRBV2,TRBJ2-5,CASRGGIAGPETQYF
15,.,TRBV11-2,TRBJ2-5,CASSTRGGGQETQYF